These 9 T cell receptor beta chains came from one sample sequenced in a study of T-cell reconstitution after alpha-beta-depleted transplantation in children. Researchers prepared the TCRbeta library using unique molecular identifiers, the study reports. TCRdb passed the PCR reads through MiXCR, listing each CDR3 protein once. The sample consists of hundreds of thousands of distinct CDR3 sequences, approximately 15% of them appearing once. The sample here was PBMCs, mostly from graft donor cells, taken 360 days after TCRalphabeta/CD19-depleted stem cell transplant. Receptors were obtained from a male patient under 18 who had a stem cell transplant for acute lymphoblastic leukemia, so the T cells may come from the graft donor.

This clonotype has a handful of counts. The genes are TRBV20-1 and TRBJ2-1, with D perhaps TRBD2 (6 bases). V was cut by 1 base and J by 7 bases, with 14 bases left in between. This CDR3 is 14 amino acids long. The germline V gene has CDR1 DFQATT and CDR2 SNEGSKA (reference sequence). The CDR3 spells CSARVPGVGNEQFF. The CDR3 bases are TGCAGTGCTAGAGTCCCGGGAGTCGGAAATGAGCAGTTCTTC.

The gene calls are TRBV6-2 or TRBV6-3 and TRBJ2-4; 9 positions match TRBD2. The CDR3 length is 21 residues. Germline values: CDR1 MNHEY, CDR2 SVGEGT. V dropped 6 bases and J dropped 3; count of bases not matched to a gene: 24. CDR3 loop: CASRAPARDAGGRRGKNIQYF. The DNA for the CDR3 is TGTGCCAGCAGGGCCCCGGCCCGGGATGCGGGAGGGCGAAGGGGCAAAAACATTCAGTACTTC.

The V gene is TRBV6-5, the J gene TRBJ2-1; tentatively, D is TRBD2 (6 bases). This CDR3 contains 15 residues. V gave up 3 bases and J gave up 7 bases, with 16 bases separating them. Germline CDR1 is MNHEY and CDR2 is SVGAGI. CDR3 nucleotides: TGTGCCAGCAGTTATGCGGGACGGTCATTAAATGAGCAGTTCTTC. Translated, it gives CASSYAGRSLNEQFF.

This clonotype was observed a few times. CDR3 in amino acids: CASSFGTGMAETQYF. CDR3 sequence (DNA): TGTGCCAGCAGCTTTGGGACAGGGATGGCAGAGACCCAGTACTTC. The rearrangement links TRBV7-9 to TRBJ2-5; TRBD1 matches at 9 bases. There are 15 residues in the CDR3. J gave up 4 bases and V 3 bases, and 6 bases lay outside the gene matches. Germline CDR1 SEHNR, CDR2 FQNEAQ (reference sequence).

The chain has TRBV2 and TRBJ2-7, with D maybe TRBD2 (6 bases). CDR3 length: 17 amino acids. The V gene lost 4 bases and the J gene lost 2 bases, with 21 bases spanning the gap. The germline gives CDR1 SNHLY, CDR2 FYNNEI. The CDR3 protein is CASSGSVEGRAPYEQYF. The CDR3 DNA reads TGTGCCAGCAGTGGGTCCGTGGAGGGACGGGCTCCCTACGAGCAGTACTTC.

V is TRBV7-9 and J is TRBJ2-7, with 10 bases identical to TRBD2. Germline CDR1 and CDR2: SEHNR and FQNEAQ (reference sequence). V lost 2 bases and J lost 4; bases outside the gene matches: 8. CDR3 size: 16 residues. The CDR3 sequence is CASSLTSGKSWYEQYF. CDR3 DNA: TGTGCCAGCAGCTTAACTAGCGGGAAGTCTTGGTACGAGCAGTACTTC.

The chain has TRBV5-1 and TRBJ1-5; tentatively, D is TRBD1 (5 bases). In germline, CDR1 is SGHRS, CDR2 YFSETQ. CDR3 length: 15 residues. Trimming left V 0 bases short and J 5 bases short, with 12 bases between. CDR3 region: CASSLGPGLDQPQHF. In DNA, the CDR3 is TGCGCCAGCAGCTTGGGGCCAGGGTTGGATCAGCCCCAGCATTTT.

This clonotype was picked up a small number of times. This chain links TRBV11-1 with TRBJ2-1, with D possibly being TRBD2 (6 bases). This CDR3 region has 18 residues. The V gene lost 5 bases and the J gene lost 3 bases, with 23 bases spanning the gap. Looked up from germline, CDR1 is SGHAT and CDR2 is FQDESV (reference sequence). In DNA form, the CDR3 reads TGTGCCAGCAGCCCCCCGGGTCTAGCGTTTACCGTCTACAATGAGCAGTTCTTC. It is translated as CASSPPGLAFTVYNEQFF.

Here the CDR3 DNA reads TGCGCCAGCAGCCCGGGACTAGGGGGGGACGAGCAGTACTTC. Amino acid sequence: CASSPGLGGDEQYF. V usage is TRBV5-1 and J usage is TRBJ2-7; 8 nucleotides align to TRBD2. In germline, CDR1 is SGHRS, CDR2 YFSETQ. J lost 5 bases, V lost 4 bases, and 8 bases had no gene match. The CDR3 totals 14 residues. Variable domain in full (rest from reference TRBV5-1 and TRBJ2-7): KAGVTQTPRYLIKTRGQQVTLSCSPISGHRSVSWYQQTPGQGLQFLFEYFSETQRNKGNFPGRFSGRQFSNSRSEMNVSTLELGDSALYLCASSPGLGGDEQYFGPGTRLTVT.